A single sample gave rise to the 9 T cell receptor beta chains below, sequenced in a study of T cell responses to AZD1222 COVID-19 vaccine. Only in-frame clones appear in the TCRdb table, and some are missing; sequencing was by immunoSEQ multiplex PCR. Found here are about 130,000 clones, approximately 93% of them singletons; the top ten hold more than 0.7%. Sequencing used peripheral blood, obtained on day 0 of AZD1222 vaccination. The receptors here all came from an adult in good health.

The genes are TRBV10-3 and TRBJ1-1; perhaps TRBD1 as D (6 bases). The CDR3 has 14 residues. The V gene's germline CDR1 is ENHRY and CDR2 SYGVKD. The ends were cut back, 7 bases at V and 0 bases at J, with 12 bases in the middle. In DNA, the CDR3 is TGTGCCATCAAGGCAGGGGCGATGAACACTGAAGCTTTCTTT. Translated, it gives CAIKAGAMNTEAFF.

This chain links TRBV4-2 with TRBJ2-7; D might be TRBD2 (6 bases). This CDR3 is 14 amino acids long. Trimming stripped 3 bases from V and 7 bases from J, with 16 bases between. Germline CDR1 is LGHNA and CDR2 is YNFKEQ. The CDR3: CASSQGIPGREQYF. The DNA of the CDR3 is TGTGCCAGCAGCCAGGGGATCCCAGGGAGGGAGCAGTACTTC.

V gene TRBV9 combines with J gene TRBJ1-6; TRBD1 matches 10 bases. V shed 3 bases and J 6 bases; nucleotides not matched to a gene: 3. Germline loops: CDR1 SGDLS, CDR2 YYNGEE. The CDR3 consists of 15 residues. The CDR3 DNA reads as TGTGCCAGCAGCGCTAGGACAGGGGGTAATTCACCCCTCCACTTT. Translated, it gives CASSARTGGNSPLHF.

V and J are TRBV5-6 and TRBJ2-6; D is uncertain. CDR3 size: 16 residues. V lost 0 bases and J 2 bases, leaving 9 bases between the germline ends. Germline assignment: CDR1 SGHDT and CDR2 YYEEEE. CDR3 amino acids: CASSLVSAAGANVLTF. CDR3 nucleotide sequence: TGTGCCAGCAGCTTGGTCTCTGCAGCTGGGGCCAACGTCCTGACTTTC.

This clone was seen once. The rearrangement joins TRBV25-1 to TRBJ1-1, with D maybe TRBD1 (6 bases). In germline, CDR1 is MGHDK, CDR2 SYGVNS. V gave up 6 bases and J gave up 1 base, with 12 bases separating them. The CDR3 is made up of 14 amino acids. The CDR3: CASSLQGWNTEAFF. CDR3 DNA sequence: TGTGCCAGCAGCCTACAGGGATGGAACACTGAAGCTTTCTTT.

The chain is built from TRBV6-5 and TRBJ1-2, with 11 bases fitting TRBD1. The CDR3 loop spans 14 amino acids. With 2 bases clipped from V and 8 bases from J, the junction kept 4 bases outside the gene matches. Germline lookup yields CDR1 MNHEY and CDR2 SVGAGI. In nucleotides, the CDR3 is TGTGCCAGCAGTTACGGGACAGGGGGAAACGGCTACACCTTC. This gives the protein CASSYGTGGNGYTF.

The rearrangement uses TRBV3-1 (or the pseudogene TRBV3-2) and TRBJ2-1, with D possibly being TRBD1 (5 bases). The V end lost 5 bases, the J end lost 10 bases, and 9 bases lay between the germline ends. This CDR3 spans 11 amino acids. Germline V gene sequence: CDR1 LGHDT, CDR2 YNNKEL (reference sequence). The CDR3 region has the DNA TGTGCCAGCAGCAAAACAGGCGAGCAGTTCTTC. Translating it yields CASSKTGEQFF.

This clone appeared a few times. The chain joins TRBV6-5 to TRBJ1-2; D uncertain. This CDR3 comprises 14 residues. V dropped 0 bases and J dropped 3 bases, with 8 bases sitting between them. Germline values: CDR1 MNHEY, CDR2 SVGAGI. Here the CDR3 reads CASSYSRAYYGYTF. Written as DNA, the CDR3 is TGTGCCAGCAGTTACTCGAGAGCTTACTATGGCTACACCTTC.

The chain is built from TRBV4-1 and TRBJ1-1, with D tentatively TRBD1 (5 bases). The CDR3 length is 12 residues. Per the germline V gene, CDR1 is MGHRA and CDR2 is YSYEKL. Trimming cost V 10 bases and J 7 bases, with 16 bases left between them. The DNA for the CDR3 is TGCGCCACCGGGGGGAGGCAAGGTGAAGCTTTCTTT. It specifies CATGGRQGEAFF.